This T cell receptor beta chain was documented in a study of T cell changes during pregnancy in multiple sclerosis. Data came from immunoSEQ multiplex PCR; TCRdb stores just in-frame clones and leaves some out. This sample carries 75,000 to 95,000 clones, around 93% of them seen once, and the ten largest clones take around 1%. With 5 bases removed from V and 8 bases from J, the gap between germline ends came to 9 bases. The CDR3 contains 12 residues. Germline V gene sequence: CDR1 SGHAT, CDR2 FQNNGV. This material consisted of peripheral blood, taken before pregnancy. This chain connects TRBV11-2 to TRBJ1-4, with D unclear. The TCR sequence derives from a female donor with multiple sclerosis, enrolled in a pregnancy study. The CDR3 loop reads CASSGIREKLFF. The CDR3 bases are TGTGCCAGCAGCGGAATCAGGGAAAAACTGTTTTTT.